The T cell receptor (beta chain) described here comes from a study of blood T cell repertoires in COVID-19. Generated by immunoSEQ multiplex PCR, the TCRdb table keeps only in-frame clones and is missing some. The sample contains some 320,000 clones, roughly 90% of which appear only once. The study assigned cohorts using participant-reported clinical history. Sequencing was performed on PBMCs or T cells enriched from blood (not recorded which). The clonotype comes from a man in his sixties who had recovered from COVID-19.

Here the CDR3 reads CASSQDRGPGGFYGYTF. The CDR3, as DNA: TGCGCCAGCAGCCAAGATCGGGGGCCAGGGGGATTCTATGGCTACACCTTC. This chain links TRBV4-3 with TRBJ1-2, with 7 nucleotides matching TRBD1. The trim removed 0 bases at V and 4 bases at J, leaving 11 bases unmatched. The CDR3 consists of 17 residues. Germline V lookup: CDR1 LGHNA, CDR2 YSLEER.